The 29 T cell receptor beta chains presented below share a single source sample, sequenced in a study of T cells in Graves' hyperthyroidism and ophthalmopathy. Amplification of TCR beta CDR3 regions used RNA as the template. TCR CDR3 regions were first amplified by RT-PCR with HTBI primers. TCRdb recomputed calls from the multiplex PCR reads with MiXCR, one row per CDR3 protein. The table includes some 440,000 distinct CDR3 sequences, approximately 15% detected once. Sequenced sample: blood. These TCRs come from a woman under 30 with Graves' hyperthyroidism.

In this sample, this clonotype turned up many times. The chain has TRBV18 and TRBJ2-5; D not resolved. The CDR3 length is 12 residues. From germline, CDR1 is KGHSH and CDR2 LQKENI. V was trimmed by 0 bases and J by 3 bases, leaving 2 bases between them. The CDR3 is CASSPPEETQYF. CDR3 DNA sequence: TGTGCCAGCTCACCACCGGAAGAGACCCAGTACTTC.

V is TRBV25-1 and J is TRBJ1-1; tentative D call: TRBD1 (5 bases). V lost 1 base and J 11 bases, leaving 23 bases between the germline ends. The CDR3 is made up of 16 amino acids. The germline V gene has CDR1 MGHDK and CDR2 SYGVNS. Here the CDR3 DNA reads TGTGCCAGCAGTGAATTATCAGGGACCGCTGAATCTGGGGCTTTCTTT. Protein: CASSELSGTAESGAFF.

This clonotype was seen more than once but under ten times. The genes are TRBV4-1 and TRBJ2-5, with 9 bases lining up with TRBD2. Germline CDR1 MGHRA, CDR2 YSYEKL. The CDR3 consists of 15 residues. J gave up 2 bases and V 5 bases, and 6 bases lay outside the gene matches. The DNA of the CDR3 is TGCGCCAGCAGCTCAAGACTAGCGGATCAAGAGACCCAGTACTTC. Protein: CASSSRLADQETQYF.

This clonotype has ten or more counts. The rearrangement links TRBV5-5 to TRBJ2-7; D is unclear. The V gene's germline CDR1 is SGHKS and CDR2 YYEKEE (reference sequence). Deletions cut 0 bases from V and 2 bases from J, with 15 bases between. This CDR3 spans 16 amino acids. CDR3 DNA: TGTGCCAGCAGCTTGGACACGCAGATAGTTACCTACGAGCAGTACTTC. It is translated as CASSLDTQIVTYEQYF. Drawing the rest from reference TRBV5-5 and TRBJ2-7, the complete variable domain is DAGVTQSPTHLIKTRGQQVTLRCSPISGHKSVSWYQQVLGQGPQFIFQYYEKEERGRGNFPDRFSARQFPNYSSELNVNALLLGDSALYLCASSLDTQIVTYEQYFGPGTRLTVT.

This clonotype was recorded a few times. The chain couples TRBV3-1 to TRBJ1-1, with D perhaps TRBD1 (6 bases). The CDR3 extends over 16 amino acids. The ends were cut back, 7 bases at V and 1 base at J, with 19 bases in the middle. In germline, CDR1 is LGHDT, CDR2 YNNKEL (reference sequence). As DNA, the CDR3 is TGTGCCAGCAACTTACGAGGGGGGGACCGGAACACTGAAGCTTTCTTT. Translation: CASNLRGGDRNTEAFF. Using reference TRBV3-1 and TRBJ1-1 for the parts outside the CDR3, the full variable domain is DTAVSQTPKYLVTQMGNDKSIKCEQNLGHDTMYWYKQDSKKFLKIMFSYNNKELIINETVPNRFSPKSPDKAHLNLHINSLELGDSAVYFCASNLRGGDRNTEAFFGQGTRLTVV.

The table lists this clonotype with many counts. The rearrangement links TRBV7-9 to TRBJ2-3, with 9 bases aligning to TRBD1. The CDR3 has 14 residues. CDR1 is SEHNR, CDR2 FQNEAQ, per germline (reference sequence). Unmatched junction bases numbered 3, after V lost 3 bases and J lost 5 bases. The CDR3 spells CASSFGTGKDTQYF. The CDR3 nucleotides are TGTGCCAGCAGCTTTGGGACAGGGAAAGATACGCAGTATTTT.

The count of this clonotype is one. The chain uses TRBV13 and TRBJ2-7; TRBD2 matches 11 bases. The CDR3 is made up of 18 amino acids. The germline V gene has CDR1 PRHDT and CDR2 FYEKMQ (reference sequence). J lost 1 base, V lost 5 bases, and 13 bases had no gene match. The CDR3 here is CASSPFRIAGGLSYEQYF. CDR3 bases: TGTGCCAGCAGCCCCTTTCGTATAGCGGGGGGGCTTTCCTACGAGCAGTACTTC.

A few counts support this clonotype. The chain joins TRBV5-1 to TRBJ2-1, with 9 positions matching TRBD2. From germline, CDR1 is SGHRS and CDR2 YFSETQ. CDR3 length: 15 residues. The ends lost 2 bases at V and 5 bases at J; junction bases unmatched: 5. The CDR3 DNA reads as TGCGCCAGCAGCTTTGAGAGCGGGAGGAACAATGAGCAGTTCTTC. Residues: CASSFESGRNNEQFF.

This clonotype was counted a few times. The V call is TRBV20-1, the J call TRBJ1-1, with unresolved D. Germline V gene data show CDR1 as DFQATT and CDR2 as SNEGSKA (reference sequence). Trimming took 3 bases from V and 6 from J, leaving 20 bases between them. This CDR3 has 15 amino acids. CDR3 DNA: TGCAGTGCTAGCATGACGCGAGGTTTTTGGTCTGAAGCTTTCTTT. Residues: CSASMTRGFWSEAFF.

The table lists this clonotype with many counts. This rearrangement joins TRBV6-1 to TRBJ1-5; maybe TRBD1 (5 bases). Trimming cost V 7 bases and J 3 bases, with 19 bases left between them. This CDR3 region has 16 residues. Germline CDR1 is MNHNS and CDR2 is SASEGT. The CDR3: CASTLTPSGNNQPQHF. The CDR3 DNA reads TGTGCCAGCACCCTCACCCCTTCAGGGAACAATCAGCCCCAGCATTTT.

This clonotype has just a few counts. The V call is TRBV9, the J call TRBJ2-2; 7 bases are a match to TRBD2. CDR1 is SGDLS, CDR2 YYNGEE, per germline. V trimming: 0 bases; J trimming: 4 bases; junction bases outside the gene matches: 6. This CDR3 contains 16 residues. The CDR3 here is CASSVGQAGTTGELFF. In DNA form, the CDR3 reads TGTGCCAGCAGCGTAGGCCAAGCGGGGACCACCGGGGAGCTGTTTTTT.

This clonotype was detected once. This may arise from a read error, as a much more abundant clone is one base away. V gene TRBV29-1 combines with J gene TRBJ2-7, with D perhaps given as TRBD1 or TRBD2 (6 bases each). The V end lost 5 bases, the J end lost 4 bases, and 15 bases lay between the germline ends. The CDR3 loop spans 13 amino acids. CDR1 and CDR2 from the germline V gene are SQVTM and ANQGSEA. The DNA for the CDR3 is TGCAGCGTTAGGGCAGGGGAGGATTACGAGCAGTACTTC. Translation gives CSVRAGEDYEQYF.

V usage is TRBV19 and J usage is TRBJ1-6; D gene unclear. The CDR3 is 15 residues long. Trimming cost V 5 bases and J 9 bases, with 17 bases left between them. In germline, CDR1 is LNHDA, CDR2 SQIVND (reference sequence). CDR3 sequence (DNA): TGTGCCAGTAGTCCTTGGGGTGGGGTATCTTCACCCCTCCACTTT. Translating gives CASSPWGGVSSPLHF.

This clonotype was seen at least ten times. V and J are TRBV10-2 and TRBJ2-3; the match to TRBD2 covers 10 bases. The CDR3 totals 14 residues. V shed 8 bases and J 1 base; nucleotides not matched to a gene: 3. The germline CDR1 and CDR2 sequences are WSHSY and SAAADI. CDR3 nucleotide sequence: TGCGCCAGCCTCGGGACTAGCGGCACAGATACGCAGTATTTT. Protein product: CASLGTSGTDTQYF.

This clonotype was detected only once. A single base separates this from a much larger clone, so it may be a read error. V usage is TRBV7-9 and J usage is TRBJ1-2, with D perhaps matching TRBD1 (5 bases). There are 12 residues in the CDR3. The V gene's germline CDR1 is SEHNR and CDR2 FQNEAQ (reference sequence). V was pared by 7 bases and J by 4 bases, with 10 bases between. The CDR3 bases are TGTGCCAGCAACCGGACAAGCTATGGCTACACCTTC. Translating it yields CASNRTSYGYTF.

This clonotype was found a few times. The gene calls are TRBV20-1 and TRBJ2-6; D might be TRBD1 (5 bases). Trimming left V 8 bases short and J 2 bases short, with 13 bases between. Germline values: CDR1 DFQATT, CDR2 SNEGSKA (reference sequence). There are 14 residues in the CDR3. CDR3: CSWTRLAGANVLTF. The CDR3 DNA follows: TGCAGTTGGACACGGTTGGCTGGGGCCAACGTCCTGACTTTC.

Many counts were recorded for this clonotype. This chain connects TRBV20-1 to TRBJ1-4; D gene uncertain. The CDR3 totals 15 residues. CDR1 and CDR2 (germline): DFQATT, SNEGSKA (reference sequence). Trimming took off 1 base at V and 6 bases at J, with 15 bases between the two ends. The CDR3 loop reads CSARVWGWRDEKLFF. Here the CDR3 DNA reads TGCAGTGCTAGAGTTTGGGGATGGCGTGATGAAAAACTGTTTTTT.

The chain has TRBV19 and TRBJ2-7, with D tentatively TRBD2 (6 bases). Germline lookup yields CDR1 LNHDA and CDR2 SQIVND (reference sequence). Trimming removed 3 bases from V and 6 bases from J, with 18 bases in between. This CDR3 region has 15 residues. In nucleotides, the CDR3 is TGTGCCAGTAGTATCTTGGGACTCCCGGGGTCCGAGCAGTACTTC. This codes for CASSILGLPGSEQYF.

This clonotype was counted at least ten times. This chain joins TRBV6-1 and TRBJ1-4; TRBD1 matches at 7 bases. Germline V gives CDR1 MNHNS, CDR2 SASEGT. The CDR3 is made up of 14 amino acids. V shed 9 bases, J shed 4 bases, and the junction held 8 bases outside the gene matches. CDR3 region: CASGSGQINEKLFF. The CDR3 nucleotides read TGTGCCAGTGGTTCGGGACAGATTAATGAAAAACTGTTTTTT.

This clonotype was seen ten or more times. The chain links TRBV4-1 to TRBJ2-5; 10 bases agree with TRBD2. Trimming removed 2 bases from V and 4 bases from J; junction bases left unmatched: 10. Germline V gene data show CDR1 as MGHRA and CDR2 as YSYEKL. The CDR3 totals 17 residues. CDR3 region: CASSQSTTSGTLETQYF. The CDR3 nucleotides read TGCGCCAGCAGCCAATCTACCACTAGCGGGACCCTAGAGACCCAGTACTTC.

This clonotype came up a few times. The CDR3, as DNA: TGTGCCATACCTAAGGACAGGGGGAGTTCCTACACCTTC. It codes for CAIPKDRGSSYTF. V gene TRBV2 combines with J gene TRBJ1-2, with TRBD1 matching 10 bases. Germline V gives CDR1 SNHLY, CDR2 FYNNEI. The V and J ends lost 10 bases and 10 bases, in that order; junction bases with no gene match: 12. This CDR3 region has 13 residues.

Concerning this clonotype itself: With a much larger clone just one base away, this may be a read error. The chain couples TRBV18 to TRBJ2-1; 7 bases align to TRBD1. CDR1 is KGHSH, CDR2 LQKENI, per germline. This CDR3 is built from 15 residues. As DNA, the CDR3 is TGTGCCAGCTCGCCAGACAAGACAGGGTACAATGGGCAGTTCTTC. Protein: CASSPDKTGYNGQFF.

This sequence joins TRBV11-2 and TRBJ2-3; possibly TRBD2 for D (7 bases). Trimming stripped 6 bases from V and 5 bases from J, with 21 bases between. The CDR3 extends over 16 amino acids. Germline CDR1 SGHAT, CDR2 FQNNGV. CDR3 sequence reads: CASRGWGGGDVDTQYF. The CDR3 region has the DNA TGTGCCAGCAGGGGTTGGGGAGGGGGGGATGTAGATACGCAGTATTTT.

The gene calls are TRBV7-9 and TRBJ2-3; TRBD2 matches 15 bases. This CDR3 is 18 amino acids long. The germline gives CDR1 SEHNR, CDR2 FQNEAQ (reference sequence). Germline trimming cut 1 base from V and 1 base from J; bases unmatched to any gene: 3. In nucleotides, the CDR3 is TGTGCCAGCAGCTTAGGGACTAGCGGGAGGGGCGGCACAGATACGCAGTATTTT. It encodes CASSLGTSGRGGTDTQYF. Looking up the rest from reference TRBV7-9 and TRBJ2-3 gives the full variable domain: DTGVSQNPRHKITKRGQNVTFRCDPISEHNRLYWYRQTLGQGPEFLTYFQNEAQLEKSRLLSDRFSAERPKGSFSTLEIQRTEQGDSAMYLCASSLGTSGRGGTDTQYFGPGTRLTVL.

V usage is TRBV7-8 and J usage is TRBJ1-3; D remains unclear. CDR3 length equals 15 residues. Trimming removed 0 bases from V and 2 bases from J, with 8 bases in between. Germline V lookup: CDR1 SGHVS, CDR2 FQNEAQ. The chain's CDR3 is CASSLAFGAGNTIYF. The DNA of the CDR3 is TGTGCCAGCAGCTTAGCGTTTGGGGCTGGAAACACCATATATTTT. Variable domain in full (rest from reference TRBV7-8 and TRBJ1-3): GAGVSQSPRYKVAKRGQDVALRCDPISGHVSLFWYQQALGQGPEFLTYFQNEAQLDKSGLPSDRFFAERPEGSVSTLKIQRTQQEDSAVYLCASSLAFGAGNTIYFGEGSWLTVV.

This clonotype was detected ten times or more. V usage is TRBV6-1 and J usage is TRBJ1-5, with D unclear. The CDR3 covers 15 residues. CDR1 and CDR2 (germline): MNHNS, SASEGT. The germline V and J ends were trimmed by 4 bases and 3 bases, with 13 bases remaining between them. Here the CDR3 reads CASSVQPSNNQPQHF. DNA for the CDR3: TGTGCCAGCAGTGTACAGCCCTCCAACAATCAGCCCCAGCATTTT.

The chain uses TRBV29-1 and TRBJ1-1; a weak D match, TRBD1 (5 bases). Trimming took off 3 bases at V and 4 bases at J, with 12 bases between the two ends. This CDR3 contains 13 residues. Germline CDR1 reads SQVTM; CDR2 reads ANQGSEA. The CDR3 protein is CSVDKGRGTEAFF. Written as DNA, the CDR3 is TGCAGCGTTGACAAGGGGAGGGGCACTGAAGCTTTCTTT.

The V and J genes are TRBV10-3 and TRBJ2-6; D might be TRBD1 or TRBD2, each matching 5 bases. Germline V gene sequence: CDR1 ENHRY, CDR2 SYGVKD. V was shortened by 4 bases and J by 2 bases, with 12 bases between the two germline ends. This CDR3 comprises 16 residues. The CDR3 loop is CAISVGELAGANVLTF. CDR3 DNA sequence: TGTGCCATCAGTGTGGGGGAATTAGCTGGGGCCAACGTCCTGACTTTC.

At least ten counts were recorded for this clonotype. The CDR3 is CASDSGLAGCGELFF. Written as DNA, the CDR3 is TGTGCCAGCGATTCGGGACTAGCGGGATGCGGGGAGCTGTTTTTT. This sequence joins TRBV27 and TRBJ2-2, with 13 bases lining up with TRBD2. Trimming cost V 8 bases and J 7 bases; bases outside gene matches: 7. CDR1 and CDR2 from the germline V gene are MNHEY and SMNVEV (reference sequence). The CDR3 is 15 residues long.